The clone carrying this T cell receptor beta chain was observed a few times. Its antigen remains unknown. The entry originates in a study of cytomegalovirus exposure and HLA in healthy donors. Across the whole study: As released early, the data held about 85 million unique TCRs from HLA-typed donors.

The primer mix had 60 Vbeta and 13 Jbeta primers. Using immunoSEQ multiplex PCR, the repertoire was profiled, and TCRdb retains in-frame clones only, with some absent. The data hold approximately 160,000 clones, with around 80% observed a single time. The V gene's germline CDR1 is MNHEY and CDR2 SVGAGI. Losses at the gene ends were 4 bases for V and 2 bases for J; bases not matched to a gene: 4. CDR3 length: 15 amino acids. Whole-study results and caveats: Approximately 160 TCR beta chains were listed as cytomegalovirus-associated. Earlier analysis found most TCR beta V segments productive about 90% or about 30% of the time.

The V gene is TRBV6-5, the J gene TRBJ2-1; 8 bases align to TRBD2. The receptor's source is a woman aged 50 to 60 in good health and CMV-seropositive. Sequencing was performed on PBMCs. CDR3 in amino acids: CASSLFSGAYNEQFF. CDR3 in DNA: TGTGCCAGCAGTTTATTTAGCGGGGCCTACAATGAGCAGTTCTTC.